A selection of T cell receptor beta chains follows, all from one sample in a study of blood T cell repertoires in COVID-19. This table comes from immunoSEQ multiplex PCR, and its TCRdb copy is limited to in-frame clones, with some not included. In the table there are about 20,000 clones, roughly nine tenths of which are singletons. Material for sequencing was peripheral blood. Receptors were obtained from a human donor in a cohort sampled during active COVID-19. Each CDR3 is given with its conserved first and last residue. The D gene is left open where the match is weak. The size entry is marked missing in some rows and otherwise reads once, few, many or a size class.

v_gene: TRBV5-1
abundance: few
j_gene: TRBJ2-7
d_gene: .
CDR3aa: CASSTQGATNYEQYF
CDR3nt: TGCGCCAGCAGCACTCAAGGGGCGACGAACTACGAGCAGTACTTC

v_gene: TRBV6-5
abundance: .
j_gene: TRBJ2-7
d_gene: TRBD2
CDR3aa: CASNWGTTSREQYF
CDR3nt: TGTGCCAGCAATTGGGGGACTACCAGCCGCGAGCAGTACTTC

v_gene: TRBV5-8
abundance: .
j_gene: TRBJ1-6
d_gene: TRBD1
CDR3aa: CASSSRQGNSPLHF
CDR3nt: TGTGCCAGCAGCAGCAGACAGGGGAATTCACCCCTCCACTTT

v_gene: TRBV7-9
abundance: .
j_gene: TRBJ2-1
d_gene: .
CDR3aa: CASSSPDSDYNEQFF
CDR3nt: TGTGCCAGCAGCAGCCCAGATAGCGACTACAATGAGCAGTTCTTC

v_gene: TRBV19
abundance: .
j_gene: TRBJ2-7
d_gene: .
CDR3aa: CASSRDTYEQYF
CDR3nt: TGTGCCAGTAGTCGGGACACATACGAGCAGTACTTC

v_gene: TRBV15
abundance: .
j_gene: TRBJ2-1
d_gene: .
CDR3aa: CATSRDRDSSYNEQFF
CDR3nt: TGTGCCACCAGCAGAGATCGCGATAGCTCCTACAATGAGCAGTTCTTC

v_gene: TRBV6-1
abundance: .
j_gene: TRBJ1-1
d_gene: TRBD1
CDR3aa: CASSDGQGADTEAFF
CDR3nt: TGTGCCAGCAGTGATGGACAGGGGGCCGACACTGAAGCTTTCTTT

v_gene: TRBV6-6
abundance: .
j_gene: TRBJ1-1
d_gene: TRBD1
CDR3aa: CASSYPQGGNTEAFF
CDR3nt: TGTGCCAGCAGTTACCCACAGGGGGGCAACACTGAAGCTTTCTTT

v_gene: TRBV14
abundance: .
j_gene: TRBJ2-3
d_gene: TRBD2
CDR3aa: CASSRLAAFTDTQYF
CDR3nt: TGTGCCAGCAGCCGACTAGCGGCCTTCACAGATACGCAGTATTTT

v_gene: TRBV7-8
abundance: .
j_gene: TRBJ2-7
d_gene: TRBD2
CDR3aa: CASSLGGCGGGPGEQYF
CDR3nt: TGTGCCAGCAGCTTAGGGGGGTGCGGGGGAGGGCCTGGAGAGCAGTACTTC

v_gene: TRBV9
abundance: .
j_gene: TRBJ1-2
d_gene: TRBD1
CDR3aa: CASSMGQSGYTF
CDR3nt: TGTGCCAGCAGCATGGGACAGAGTGGCTACACCTTC

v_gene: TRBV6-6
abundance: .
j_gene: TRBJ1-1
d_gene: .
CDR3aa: CASTLHHRQGRAEAFF
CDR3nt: TGTGCCAGCACCCTACATCATCGGCAGGGGAGGGCTGAAGCTTTCTTT

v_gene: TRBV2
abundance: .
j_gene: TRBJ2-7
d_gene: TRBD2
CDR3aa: CASSQGTSYEQYF
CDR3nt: TGTGCCAGCAGTCAAGGGACTAGCTACGAGCAGTACTTC

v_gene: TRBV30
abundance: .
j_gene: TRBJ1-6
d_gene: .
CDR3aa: CAWKASYNSPLHF
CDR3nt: TGTGCCTGGAAAGCTTCTTATAATTCACCCCTCCACTTT

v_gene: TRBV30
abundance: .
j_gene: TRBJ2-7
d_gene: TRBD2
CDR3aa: CAWGPGLAVYEQYF
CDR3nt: TGTGCCTGGGGACCGGGACTAGCGGTATACGAGCAGTACTTC

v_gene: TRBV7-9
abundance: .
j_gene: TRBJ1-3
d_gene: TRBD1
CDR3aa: CASSQLDRSRNTIYF
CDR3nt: TGTGCCAGCAGCCAGCTGGACAGGTCACGAAACACCATATATTTT

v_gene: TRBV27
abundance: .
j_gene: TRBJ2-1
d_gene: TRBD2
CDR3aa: CASSLTSGSNEQFF
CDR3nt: TGTGCCAGCAGTTTGACTAGCGGGAGCAATGAGCAGTTCTTC

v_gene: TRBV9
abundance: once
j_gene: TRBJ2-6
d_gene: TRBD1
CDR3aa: CASSVTGQGAGGANVLTF
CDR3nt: TGTGCCAGCAGCGTTACCGGACAGGGGGCTGGTGGGGCCAACGTCCTGACTTTC

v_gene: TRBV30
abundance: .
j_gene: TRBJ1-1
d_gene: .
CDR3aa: CAWSPLRGLSFF
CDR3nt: TGTGCCTGGAGTCCCCTGCGGGGGCTGTCTTTCTTT

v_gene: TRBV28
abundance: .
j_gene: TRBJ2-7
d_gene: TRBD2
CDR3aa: CASSLGASGTYYEQYF
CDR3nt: TGTGCCAGCAGTTTAGGCGCTAGCGGGACCTACTACGAGCAGTACTTC

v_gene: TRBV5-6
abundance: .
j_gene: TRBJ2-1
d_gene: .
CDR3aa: CASQGSGYNEQFF
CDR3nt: TGTGCCAGTCAGGGGTCTGGCTACAATGAGCAGTTCTTC

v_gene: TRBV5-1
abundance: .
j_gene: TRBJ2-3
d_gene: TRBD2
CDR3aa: CASSLSSGSLNTQYF
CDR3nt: TGCGCCAGCAGTTTGTCTAGCGGTTCATTGAATACGCAGTATTTT

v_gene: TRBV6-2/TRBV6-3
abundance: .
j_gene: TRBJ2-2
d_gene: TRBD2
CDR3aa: CASTPGGSGAGELFF
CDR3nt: TGTGCCAGCACCCCGGGGGGGAGTGGCGCCGGGGAGCTGTTTTTT

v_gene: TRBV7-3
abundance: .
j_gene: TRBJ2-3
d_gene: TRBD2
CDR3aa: CASSLAGGREVDTQYF
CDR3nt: TGTGCCAGCAGCTTAGCTGGCGGGAGGGAGGTAGATACGCAGTATTTT

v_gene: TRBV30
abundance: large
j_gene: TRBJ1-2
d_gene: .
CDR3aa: CAWSGRENYGYTF
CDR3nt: TGTGCCTGGAGTGGCAGGGAAAACTATGGCTACACCTTC

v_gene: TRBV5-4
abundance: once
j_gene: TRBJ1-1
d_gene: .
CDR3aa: CASSLRTGTEAFF
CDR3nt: TGTGCCAGCAGCTTGCGTACAGGCACTGAAGCTTTCTTT

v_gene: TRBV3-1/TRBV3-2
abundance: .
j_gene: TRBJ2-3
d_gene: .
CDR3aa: CASSQDGWSGVTDTQYF
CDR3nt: TGTGCCAGCAGCCAAGACGGTTGGTCGGGGGTCACAGATACGCAGTATTTT

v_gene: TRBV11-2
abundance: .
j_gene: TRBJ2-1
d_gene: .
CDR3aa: CASRVGGGSRSYNEQFF
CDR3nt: TGTGCCAGCAGGGTTGGCGGGGGCTCGAGGTCCTACAATGAGCAGTTCTTC

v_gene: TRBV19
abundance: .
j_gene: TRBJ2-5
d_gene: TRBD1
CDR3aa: CASSSQTGRETQYF
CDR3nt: TGTGCCAGTAGTTCTCAGACAGGGCGGGAGACCCAGTACTTC

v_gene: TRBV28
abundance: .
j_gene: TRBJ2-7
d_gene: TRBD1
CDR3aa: CASGETGQLYEQYF
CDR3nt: TGTGCCAGCGGGGAAACGGGACAGCTCTACGAGCAGTACTTC

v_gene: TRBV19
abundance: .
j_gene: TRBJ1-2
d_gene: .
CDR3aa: CASSTRGGRGYTF
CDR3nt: TGTGCCAGTAGTACCCGGGGGGGTCGCGGCTACACCTTC

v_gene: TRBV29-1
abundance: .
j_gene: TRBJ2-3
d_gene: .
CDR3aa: CSVAPGADTQYF
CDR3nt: TGCAGCGTCGCTCCAGGGGCCGATACGCAGTATTTT

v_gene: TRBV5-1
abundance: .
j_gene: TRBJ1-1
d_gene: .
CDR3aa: CASSLGAEAFF
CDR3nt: TGCGCCAGCAGCTTGGGAGCTGAAGCTTTCTTT

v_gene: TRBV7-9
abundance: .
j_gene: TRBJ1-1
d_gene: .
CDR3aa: CASSSPGGGGITEAFF
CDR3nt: TGTGCCAGCAGCTCCCCGGGGGGCGGTGGAATAACTGAAGCTTTCTTT

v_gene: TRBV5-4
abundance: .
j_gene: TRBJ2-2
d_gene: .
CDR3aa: CASSFSQYTGELFF
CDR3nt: TGTGCCAGCAGCTTTTCACAGTACACCGGGGAGCTGTTTTTT

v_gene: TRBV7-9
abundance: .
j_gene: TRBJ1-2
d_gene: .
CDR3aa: CASSLQQFYGYTF
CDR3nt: TGTGCCAGCAGCTTACAACAGTTCTATGGCTACACCTTC

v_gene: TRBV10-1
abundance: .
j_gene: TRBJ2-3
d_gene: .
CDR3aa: CASSVTGSDTQYF
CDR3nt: TGCGCCAGCAGTGTAACAGGATCAGATACGCAGTATTTT

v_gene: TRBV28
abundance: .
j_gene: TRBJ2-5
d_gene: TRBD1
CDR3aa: CASSLPRQGGWQETQYF
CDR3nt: TGTGCCAGCAGTTTACCCCGACAGGGGGGGTGGCAAGAGACCCAGTACTTC

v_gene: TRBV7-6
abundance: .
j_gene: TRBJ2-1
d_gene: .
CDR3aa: CASSFGDNEQFF
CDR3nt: TGTGCCAGCAGCTTCGGAGACAATGAGCAGTTCTTC

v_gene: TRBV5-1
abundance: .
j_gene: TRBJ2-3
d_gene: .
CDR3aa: CASNSGSGARPDTQYF
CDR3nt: TGCGCCAGCAACTCGGGATCGGGAGCGCGTCCAGATACGCAGTATTTT

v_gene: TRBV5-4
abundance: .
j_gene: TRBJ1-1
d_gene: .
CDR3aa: CASSWGGTEAFF
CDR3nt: TGTGCCAGCAGCTGGGGGGGCACTGAAGCTTTCTTT

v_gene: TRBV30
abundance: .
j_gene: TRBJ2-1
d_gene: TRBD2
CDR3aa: CAWSARSGSALGINEQFF
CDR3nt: TGTGCCTGGAGTGCCCGGAGCGGGAGTGCGTTGGGAATTAATGAGCAGTTCTTC

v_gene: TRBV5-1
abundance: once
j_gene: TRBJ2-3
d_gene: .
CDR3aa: CASSFSAGRQDTQYF
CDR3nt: TGCGCCAGCAGCTTTTCGGCGGGTAGGCAGGATACGCAGTATTTT

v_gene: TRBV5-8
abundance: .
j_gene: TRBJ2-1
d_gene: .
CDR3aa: CASSLGFRTDYNEQFF
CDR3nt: TGTGCCAGCAGCTTGGGGTTCCGGACAGACTACAATGAGCAGTTCTTC

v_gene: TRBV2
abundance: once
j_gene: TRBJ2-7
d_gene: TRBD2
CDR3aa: CATSSAGGPYEQYF
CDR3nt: TGTGCCACCAGTTCAGCGGGAGGGCCTTACGAGCAGTACTTC

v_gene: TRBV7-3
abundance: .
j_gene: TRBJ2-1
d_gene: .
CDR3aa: CASSLSGAYNEQFF
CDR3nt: TGTGCCAGCAGCTTGAGCGGCGCCTACAATGAGCAGTTCTTC

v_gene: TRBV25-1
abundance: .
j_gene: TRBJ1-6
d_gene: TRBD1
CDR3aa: CASSDGGQGFNSPLHF
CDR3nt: TGTGCCAGCAGTGACGGAGGACAGGGATTCAATTCACCCCTCCACTTT

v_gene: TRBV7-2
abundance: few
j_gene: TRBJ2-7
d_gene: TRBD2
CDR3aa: CASSSPQRGREQYF
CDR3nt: TGTGCCAGCAGCTCTCCCCAGCGGGGCAGGGAGCAGTACTTC

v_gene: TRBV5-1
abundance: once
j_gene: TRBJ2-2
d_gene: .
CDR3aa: CASSASGRWTGELFF
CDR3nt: TGCGCCAGCAGCGCCTCAGGGAGGTGGACCGGGGAGCTGTTTTTT

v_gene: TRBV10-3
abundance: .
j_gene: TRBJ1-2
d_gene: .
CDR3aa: CAISENKDRGFYGYTF
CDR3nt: TGTGCCATCAGTGAGAACAAGGACAGAGGATTCTATGGCTACACCTTC

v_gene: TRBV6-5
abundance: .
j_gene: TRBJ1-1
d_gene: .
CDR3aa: CASSPMTGYTEAFF
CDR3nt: TGTGCCAGCAGTCCCATGACGGGGTACACTGAAGCTTTCTTT

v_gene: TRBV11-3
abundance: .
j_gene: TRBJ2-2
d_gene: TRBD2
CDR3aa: CASRLLSSGRAGELFF
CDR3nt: TGTGCCAGCAGATTGTTGTCTAGCGGGAGAGCCGGGGAGCTGTTTTTT

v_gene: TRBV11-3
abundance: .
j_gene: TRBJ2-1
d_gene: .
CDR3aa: CASSRWAETAYNEQFF
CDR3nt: TGTGCCAGCAGCAGGTGGGCGGAGACAGCCTACAATGAGCAGTTCTTC